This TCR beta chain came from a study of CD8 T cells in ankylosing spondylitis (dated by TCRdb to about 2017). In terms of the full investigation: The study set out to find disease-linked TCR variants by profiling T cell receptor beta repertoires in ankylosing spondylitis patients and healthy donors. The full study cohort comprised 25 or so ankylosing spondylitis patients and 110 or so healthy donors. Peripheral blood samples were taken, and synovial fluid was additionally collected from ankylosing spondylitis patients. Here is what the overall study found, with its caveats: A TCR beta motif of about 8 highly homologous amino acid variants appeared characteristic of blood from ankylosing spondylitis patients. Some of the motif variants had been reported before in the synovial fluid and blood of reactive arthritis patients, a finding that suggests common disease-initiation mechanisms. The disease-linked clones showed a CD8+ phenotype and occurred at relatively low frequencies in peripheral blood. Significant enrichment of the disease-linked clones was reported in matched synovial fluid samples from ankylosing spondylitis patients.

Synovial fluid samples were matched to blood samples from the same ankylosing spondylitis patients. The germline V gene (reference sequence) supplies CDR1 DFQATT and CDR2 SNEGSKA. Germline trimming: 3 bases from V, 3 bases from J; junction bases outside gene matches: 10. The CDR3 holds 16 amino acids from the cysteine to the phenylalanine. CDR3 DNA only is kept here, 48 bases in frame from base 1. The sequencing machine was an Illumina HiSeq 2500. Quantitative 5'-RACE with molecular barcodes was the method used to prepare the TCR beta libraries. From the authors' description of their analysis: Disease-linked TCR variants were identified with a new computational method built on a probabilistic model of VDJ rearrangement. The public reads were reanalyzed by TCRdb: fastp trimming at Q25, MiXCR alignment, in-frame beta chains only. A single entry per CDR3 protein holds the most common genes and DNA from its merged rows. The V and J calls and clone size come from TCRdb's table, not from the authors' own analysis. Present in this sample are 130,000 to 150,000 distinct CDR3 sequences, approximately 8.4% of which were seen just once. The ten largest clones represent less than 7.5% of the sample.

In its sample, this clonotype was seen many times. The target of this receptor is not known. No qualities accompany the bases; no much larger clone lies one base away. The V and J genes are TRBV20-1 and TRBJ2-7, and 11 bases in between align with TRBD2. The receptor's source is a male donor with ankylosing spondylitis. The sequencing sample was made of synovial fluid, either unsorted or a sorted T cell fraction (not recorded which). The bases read TGCAGTGCTAGTGGGGTTAGCGGGAGGGCCAACTACGAGCAGTACTTC. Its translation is CSASGVSGRANYEQYF.